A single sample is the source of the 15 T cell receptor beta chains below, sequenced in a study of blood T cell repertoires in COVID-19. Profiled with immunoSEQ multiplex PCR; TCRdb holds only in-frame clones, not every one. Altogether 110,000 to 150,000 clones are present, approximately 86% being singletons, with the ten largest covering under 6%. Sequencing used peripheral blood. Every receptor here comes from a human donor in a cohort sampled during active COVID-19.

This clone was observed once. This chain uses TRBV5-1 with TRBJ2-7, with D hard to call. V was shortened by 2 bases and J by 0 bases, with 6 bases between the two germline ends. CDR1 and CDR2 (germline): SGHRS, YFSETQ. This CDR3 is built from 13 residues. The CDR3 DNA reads TGCGCCAGCAGCTTCTTGTCCTCCTACGAGCAGTACTTC. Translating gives CASSFLSSYEQYF.

The CDR3 loop is CASSPEVGGTYEQYF. The CDR3 nucleotides read TGTGCCAGCAGCCCGGAGGTAGGGGGCACCTACGAGCAGTACTTC. This rearrangement joins TRBV7-8 to TRBJ2-7, with TRBD1 matching 7 bases. CDR1 SGHVS and CDR2 FQNEAQ come from the germline V gene. There are 15 residues in the CDR3. The junction had 9 bases not matched to a gene; V was cut back by 5 bases and J by 2 bases.

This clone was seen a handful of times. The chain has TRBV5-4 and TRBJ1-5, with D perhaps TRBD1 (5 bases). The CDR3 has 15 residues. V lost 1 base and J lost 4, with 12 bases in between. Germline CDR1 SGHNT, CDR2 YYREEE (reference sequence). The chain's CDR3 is CASSLSPTVNQPQHF. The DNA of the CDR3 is TGTGCCAGCAGCTTGTCACCGACAGTTAATCAGCCCCAGCATTTT.

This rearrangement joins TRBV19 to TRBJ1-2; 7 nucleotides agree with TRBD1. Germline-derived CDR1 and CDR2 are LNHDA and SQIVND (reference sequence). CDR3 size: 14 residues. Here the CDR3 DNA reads TGTGCTTCTGCGGGACAGCTACTCAACTATGGCTACACCTTC. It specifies CASAGQLLNYGYTF.

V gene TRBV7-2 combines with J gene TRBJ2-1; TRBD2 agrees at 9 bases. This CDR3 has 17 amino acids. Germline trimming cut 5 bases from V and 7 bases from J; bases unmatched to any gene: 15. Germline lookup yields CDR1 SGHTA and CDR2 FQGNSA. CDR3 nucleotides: TGTGCCAGCAGCCCGCAGGTGGGGCGGGGGGGGCTAAATGAGCAGTTCTTC. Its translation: CASSPQVGRGGLNEQFF.

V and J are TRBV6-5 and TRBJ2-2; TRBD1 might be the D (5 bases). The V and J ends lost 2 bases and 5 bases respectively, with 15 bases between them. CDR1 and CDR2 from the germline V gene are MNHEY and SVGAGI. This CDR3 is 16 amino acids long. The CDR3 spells CASSYGNRKATGELFF. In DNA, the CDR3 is TGTGCCAGCAGTTACGGGAACAGGAAGGCTACCGGGGAGCTGTTTTTT.

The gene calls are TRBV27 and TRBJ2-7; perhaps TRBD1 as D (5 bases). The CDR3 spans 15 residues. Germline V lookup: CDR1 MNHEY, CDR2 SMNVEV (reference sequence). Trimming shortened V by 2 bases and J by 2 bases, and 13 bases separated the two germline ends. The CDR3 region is CASSLTGISTYEQYF. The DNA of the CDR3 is TGTGCCAGCAGTTTAACAGGTATCAGCACCTACGAGCAGTACTTC.

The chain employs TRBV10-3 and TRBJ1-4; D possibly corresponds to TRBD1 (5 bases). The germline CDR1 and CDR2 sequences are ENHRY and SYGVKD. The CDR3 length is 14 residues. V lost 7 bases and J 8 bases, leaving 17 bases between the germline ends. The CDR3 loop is CAIKSDSFGEKLFF. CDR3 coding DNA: TGTGCCATCAAAAGTGACAGTTTCGGGGAAAAACTGTTTTTT.

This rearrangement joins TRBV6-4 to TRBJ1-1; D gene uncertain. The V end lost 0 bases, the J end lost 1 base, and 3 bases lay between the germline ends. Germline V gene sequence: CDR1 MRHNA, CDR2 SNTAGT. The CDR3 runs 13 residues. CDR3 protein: CASSDSRNTEAFF. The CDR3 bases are TGTGCCAGCAGTGACTCGAGGAACACTGAAGCTTTCTTT.

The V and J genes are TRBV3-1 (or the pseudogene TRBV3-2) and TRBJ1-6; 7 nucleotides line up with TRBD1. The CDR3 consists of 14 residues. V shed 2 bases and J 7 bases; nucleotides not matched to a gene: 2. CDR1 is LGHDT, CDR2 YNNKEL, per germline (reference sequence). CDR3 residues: CASSQRDRNSPLHF. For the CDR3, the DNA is TGTGCCAGCAGCCAACGGGACAGAAATTCACCCCTCCACTTT.

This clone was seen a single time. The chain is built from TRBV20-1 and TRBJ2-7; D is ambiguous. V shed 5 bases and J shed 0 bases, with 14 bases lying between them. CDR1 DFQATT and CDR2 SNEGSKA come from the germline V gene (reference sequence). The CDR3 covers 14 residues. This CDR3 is CSAGVTQSSYEQYF. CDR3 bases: TGCAGTGCTGGTGTCACACAATCCTCCTACGAGCAGTACTTC.

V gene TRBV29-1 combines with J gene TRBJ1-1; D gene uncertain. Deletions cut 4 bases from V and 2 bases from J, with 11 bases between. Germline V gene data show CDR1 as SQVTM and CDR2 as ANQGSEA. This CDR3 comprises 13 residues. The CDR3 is CSVVGQRNTEAFF. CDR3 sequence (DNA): TGCAGCGTTGTGGGCCAGAGAAACACTGAAGCTTTCTTT.

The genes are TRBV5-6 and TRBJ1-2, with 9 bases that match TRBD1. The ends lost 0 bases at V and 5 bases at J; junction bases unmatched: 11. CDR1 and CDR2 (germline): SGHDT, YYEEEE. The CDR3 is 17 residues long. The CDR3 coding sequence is TGTGCCAGCAGCTTGGCAGAACAGGGGGCTCTTGGGTATGGCTACACCTTC. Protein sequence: CASSLAEQGALGYGYTF.

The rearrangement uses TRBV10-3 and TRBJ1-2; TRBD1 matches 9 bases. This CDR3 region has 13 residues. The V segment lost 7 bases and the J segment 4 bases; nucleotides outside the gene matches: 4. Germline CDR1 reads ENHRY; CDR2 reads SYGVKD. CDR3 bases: TGTGCCATCAAAGGACAGGGGAGCTATGGCTACACCTTC. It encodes CAIKGQGSYGYTF.

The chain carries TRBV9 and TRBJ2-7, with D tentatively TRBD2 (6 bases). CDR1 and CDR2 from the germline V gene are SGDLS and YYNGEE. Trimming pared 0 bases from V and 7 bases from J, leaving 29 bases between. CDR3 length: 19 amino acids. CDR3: CASSVGVGGEGRSFAEQYF. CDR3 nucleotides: TGTGCCAGCAGCGTAGGGGTGGGAGGTGAGGGACGGTCGTTTGCTGAGCAGTACTTC.